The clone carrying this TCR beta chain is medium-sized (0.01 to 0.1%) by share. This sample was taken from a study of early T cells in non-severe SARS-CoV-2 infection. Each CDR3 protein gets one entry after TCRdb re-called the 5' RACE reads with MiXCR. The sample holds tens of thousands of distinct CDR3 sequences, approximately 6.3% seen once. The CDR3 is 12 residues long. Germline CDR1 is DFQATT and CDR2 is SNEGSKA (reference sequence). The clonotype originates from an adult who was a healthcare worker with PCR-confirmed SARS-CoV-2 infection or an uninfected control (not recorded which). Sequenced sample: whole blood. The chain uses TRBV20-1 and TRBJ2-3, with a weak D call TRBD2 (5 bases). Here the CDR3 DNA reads TGCAATGGGCGGGCCCCCACAGATACGCAGTATTTT. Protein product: CNGRAPTDTQYF.